This paragraph covers one TCR beta chain sequence. The source of the sample is a study of blood T cell repertoires in COVID-19. Study information: Material from acute and convalescent COVID-19 was sourced from the United States, Italy and Spain. Sources were T cells, B-cell-depleted T cells, or PBMCs; the material itself was cDNA or gDNA.

Trimming removed 1 base from V and 8 bases from J, with 14 bases in between. The V gene's germline CDR1 is MGHRA and CDR2 YSYEKL. The CDR3 totals 14 residues. Followed over time, Seattle patients had been enrolled while infection was active. The assay was immunoSEQ multiplex PCR, and TCRdb's table has in-frame clones only and misses some. Altogether 130,000 to 150,000 clones are present, roughly 88% being singletons, with the ten largest covering approximately 8%. Specimen: peripheral blood. The TCR comes from a woman aged 60-75 years with COVID-19, enrolled during active disease. V gene TRBV4-1 combines with J gene TRBJ1-2; tentative D call: TRBD1 (5 bases). CDR3 protein: CASSQGGFKSGYTF. Here the CDR3 DNA reads TGCGCCAGCAGCCAAGGGGGCTTTAAGTCGGGCTACACCTTC.